This entry concerns a single T cell receptor (beta chain). Study processing details: Amplified reference gene primers provided the basis for estimating nucleated cell counts. Assay used: immunoSEQ multiplex PCR; TCRdb lists only in-frame clones, some missing. Clonal size and the V and J genes are those of that table, whereas D and trimming came from the DNA. The sample carries 200,000 to 300,000 clones, 80% to 90% recorded once. The data are from a study of blood T cell repertoires in COVID-19. Study background: Both acute and convalescent COVID-19 samples were obtained from the United States, Italy and Spain.

Trimming took 6 bases from V and 6 from J; bases not matched to a gene: 9. Germline V gives CDR1 SGHTA, CDR2 FQGTGA. The CDR3 runs 15 residues. The sequenced sample consisted of peripheral blood. The source of this sequence is a woman in her forties or fifties with acute or convalescent COVID-19. The chain employs TRBV7-3 and TRBJ2-1; 9 nucleotides agree with TRBD2. The CDR3 here is CASRRWAGGSNEQFF. The CDR3 DNA sequence: TGTGCCAGCAGGAGATGGGCGGGAGGGAGCAATGAGCAGTTCTTC.